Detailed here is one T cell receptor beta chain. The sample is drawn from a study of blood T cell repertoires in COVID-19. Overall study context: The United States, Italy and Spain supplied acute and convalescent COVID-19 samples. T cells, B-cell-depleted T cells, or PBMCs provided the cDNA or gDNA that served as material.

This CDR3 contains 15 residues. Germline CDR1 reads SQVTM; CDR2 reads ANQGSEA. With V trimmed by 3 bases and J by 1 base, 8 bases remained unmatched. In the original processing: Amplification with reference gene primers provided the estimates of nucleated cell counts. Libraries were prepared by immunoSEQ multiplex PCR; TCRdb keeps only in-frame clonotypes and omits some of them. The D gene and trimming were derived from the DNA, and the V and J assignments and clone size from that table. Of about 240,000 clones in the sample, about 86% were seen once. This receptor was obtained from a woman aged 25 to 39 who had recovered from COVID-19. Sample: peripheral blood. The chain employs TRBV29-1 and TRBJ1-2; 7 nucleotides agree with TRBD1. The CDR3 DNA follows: TGCAGCGTTGATGGGACTTCAGGGGGTAACTATGGCTACACCTTC. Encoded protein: CSVDGTSGGNYGYTF.